The 23 T cell receptor beta chains given below trace back to one sample, sequenced in a study of T cells in localized non-small cell lung cancer. Libraries were prepared by immunoSEQ multiplex PCR; TCRdb keeps only in-frame clonotypes and omits some of them. This sample yields about 59,000 clones, of which approximately 87% are seen a single time; roughly 1.8% belongs to the top ten. The source material was peripheral blood, sampled before any cancer treatment. The receptor set was obtained from a woman between 35 and 75 years old with stage I lung adenocarcinoma.

The rearrangement uses TRBV5-4 and TRBJ2-2; 11 bases match TRBD1. J lost 6 bases, V lost 4 bases, and 11 bases had no gene match. The CDR3 loop spans 17 amino acids. Germline CDR1 is SGHNT and CDR2 is YYREEE (reference sequence). CDR3 nucleotide sequence: TGTGCCAGCAGCCCGGGACCGGGACAGGGGGTTCCCGGGGAGCTGTTTTTT. This encodes CASSPGPGQGVPGELFF.

The rearrangement links TRBV2 to TRBJ1-2, with 8 bases fitting TRBD1. Germline lookup yields CDR1 SNHLY and CDR2 FYNNEI. CDR3 length equals 15 residues. The V gene end was trimmed by 2 bases and the J gene end by 4 bases; junction bases not matched to a gene: 6. The CDR3 loop is CASSEQGASIYGYTF. In DNA, the CDR3 is TGTGCCAGCAGTGAACAGGGGGCAAGCATCTATGGCTACACCTTC.

The CDR3 region is CASSLGLAGSLNTGELFF. CDR3 nucleotides: TGTGCCAGCAGCTTAGGACTAGCGGGCTCACTGAACACCGGGGAGCTGTTTTTT. V is TRBV9 and J is TRBJ2-2; 11 bases line up with TRBD2. The CDR3 has 18 residues. V lost 4 bases, J lost 1 base, and 9 bases stayed unmatched. Germline loops: CDR1 SGDLS, CDR2 YYNGEE.

The genes are TRBV5-1 and TRBJ2-2; TRBD2 agrees at 7 bases. J gave up 7 bases and V 4 bases, and 13 bases lay outside the gene matches. The length of the CDR3 is 16 residues. The germline CDR1 and CDR2 sequences are SGHRS and YFSETQ. The CDR3: CASSKLLATDGGELFF. CDR3 nucleotide sequence: TGCGCCAGCAGCAAGCTACTAGCGACAGACGGCGGGGAGCTGTTTTTT.

The rearrangement joins TRBV23-1 to TRBJ2-7, with 9 bases lining up with TRBD1. TRBV23-1 is an ORF for which the function is uncertain. The CDR3 extends over 18 amino acids. V was clipped by 4 bases and J by 1 base; unmatched bases: 14. The CDR3 sequence: CASSRGGQGSFRSYEQYF. CDR3 bases: TGCGCCAGCAGTCGGGGGGGACAGGGCTCTTTTAGGTCCTACGAGCAGTACTTC.

The chain combines TRBV28 with TRBJ2-1; maybe TRBD2 (6 bases). Per germline, CDR1 MDHEN and CDR2 SYDVKM. The length of the CDR3 is 13 residues. Trimming pared 5 bases from V and 15 bases from J, leaving 20 bases between. The chain's CDR3 is CASSLPPTSPPFF. The CDR3 DNA is TGTGCCAGCAGTCTTCCTCCTACTAGCCCCCCGTTCTTC.

The J gene is TRBJ1-1, the V gene TRBV20-1; D is ambiguous. Trimming shortened V by 5 bases and J by 2 bases, and 6 bases separated the two germline ends. Germline assignment: CDR1 DFQATT and CDR2 SNEGSKA (reference sequence). The CDR3 runs to 11 residues. For the CDR3, the DNA is TGCAGTGCTTCCTACAACACTGAAGCTTTCTTT. Encoded protein: CSASYNTEAFF.

V is TRBV6-6 and J is TRBJ2-5, with 7 bases aligning to TRBD1. The CDR3 extends over 16 amino acids. J was trimmed by 4 bases and V by 6 bases; bases with no gene match: 14. Germline values: CDR1 MNHNY, CDR2 SVGAGI (reference sequence). CDR3 in DNA: TGTGCCAGCAGCAACACAGGGGATGGGGGTCGAGAGACCCAGTACTTC. Its translation is CASSNTGDGGRETQYF.

The chain recombines TRBV5-1 with TRBJ2-3; 14 positions match TRBD2. The CDR3 has 18 amino acids. V trimming: 4 bases; J trimming: 0 bases; junction bases outside the gene matches: 7. The germline V gene has CDR1 SGHRS and CDR2 YFSETQ. Written as DNA, the CDR3 is TGCGCCAGCAGCCCCGGGACTAGCGGGGGATCTAGCACAGATACGCAGTATTTT. Amino acids: CASSPGTSGGSSTDTQYF.

This chain uses TRBV12-1 with TRBJ2-5; the D call of TRBD2 is as the table states it, not checked on the DNA. TRBV12-1 is assigned pseudogene status. This CDR3 spans 14 amino acids. The CDR3 loop reads CASSQTSGRETQYF. The CDR3 DNA reads as TGTGCCAGCAGCCAGACTAGCGGGAGAGAGACCCAGTACTTC.

The chain links TRBV5-4 to TRBJ1-2, with a tentative D call TRBD1 (6 bases). CDR1 and CDR2 (germline): SGHNT, YYREEE (reference sequence). The CDR3 extends over 13 amino acids. V lost 7 bases and J 5 bases, leaving 15 bases between the germline ends. CDR3 in amino acids: CASFEGGAYGYTF. CDR3 in DNA: TGTGCCAGCTTTGAGGGGGGGGCATATGGCTACACCTTC.

The chain has TRBV18 and TRBJ2-1, with D perhaps matching TRBD2 (6 bases). V lost 6 bases and J lost 6, with 21 bases in between. The CDR3 length is 16 residues. In germline, CDR1 is KGHSH, CDR2 LQKENI. The CDR3 loop reads CASSTLGGAPGNEQFF. CDR3 DNA: TGTGCCAGCTCGACCTTAGGAGGGGCGCCGGGCAATGAGCAGTTCTTC.

V and J are TRBV18 and TRBJ2-7; perhaps TRBD1 as D (5 bases). In germline, CDR1 is KGHSH, CDR2 LQKENI. V lost 5 bases, J lost 6 bases, and 20 bases lay in between. This CDR3 has 15 amino acids. CDR3 in amino acids: CASSSQGPLSSEQYF. CDR3 nucleotides: TGTGCCAGCTCATCCCAGGGCCCCCTGTCATCCGAGCAGTACTTC.

The chain combines TRBV4-2 with TRBJ2-5; D is uncertain. Germline V gene lookup returns CDR1 LGHNA and CDR2 YNFKEQ. CDR3 size: 15 residues. Trimming removed 1 base from V and 4 bases from J, with 13 bases in between. The chain's CDR3 is CASSQGTTSIETQYF. In nucleotides, the CDR3 is TGTGCCAGCAGCCAAGGAACCACGAGCATAGAGACCCAGTACTTC.

In this sample, this clone turned up a few times. The chain combines TRBV30 with TRBJ1-4; D unresolved. The CDR3 is 12 amino acids. Germline CDR1 reads GTSNPN; CDR2 reads SVGIG (reference sequence). V was pared by 2 bases and J by 7 bases, with 8 bases between. The CDR3 sequence: CAWSLLGEKLFF. The CDR3 DNA reads TGTGCCTGGAGTCTTTTGGGTGAAAAACTGTTTTTT.

The V call is TRBV6-4, the J call TRBJ2-5, with 7 nucleotides matching TRBD2. V dropped 6 bases and J dropped 7; count of bases not matched to a gene: 11. Looked up from germline, CDR1 is MRHNA and CDR2 is SNTAGT. The length of the CDR3 is 14 residues. In DNA, the CDR3 is TGTGCCAGCAGCCCGACGGGGGAGGGCGGGACCCAGTACTTC. This codes for CASSPTGEGGTQYF.

The chain's CDR3 is CASSAPLSGNTIYF. CDR3 DNA: TGTGCCAGCAGCGCGCCCCTCTCTGGAAACACCATATATTTT. The V and J genes are TRBV9 and TRBJ1-3, with D hard to call. Germline V gene data show CDR1 as SGDLS and CDR2 as YYNGEE. CDR3 length: 14 residues. V gave up 3 bases and J gave up 0 bases, with 7 bases separating them.

The gene calls are TRBV19 and TRBJ2-5; D may be TRBD2 (5 bases). This CDR3 has 14 amino acids. V was cut by 4 bases and J by 6 bases, with 15 bases left in between. In germline, CDR1 is LNHDA, CDR2 SQIVND (reference sequence). The CDR3 here is CASSRGQVGKTQYF. The CDR3 DNA sequence: TGTGCCAGTAGTAGAGGGCAGGTTGGGAAGACCCAGTACTTC.

The CDR3 DNA reads as TGTGCCTGGAGTGCCGGGTATCTACGGGATGGCTACACCTTC. Translated: CAWSAGYLRDGYTF. The chain couples TRBV30 to TRBJ1-2, with unresolved D. Germline CDR1 reads GTSNPN; CDR2 reads SVGIG (reference sequence). Trimming cost V 1 base and J 6 bases, with 15 bases left between them. CDR3 length: 14 residues. Using reference TRBV30 and TRBJ1-2 for the parts outside the CDR3, the full variable domain is SQTIHQWPATLVQPVGSPLSLECTVEGTSNPNLYWYRQAAGRGLQLLFYSVGIGQISSEVPQNLSASRPQDRQFILSSKKLLLSDSGFYLCAWSAGYLRDGYTFGSGTRLTVV.

The V gene is TRBV29-1, the J gene TRBJ2-5; 9 bases align to TRBD1. Germline V gene data show CDR1 as SQVTM and CDR2 as ANQGSEA. CDR3 size: 13 residues. The ends lost 7 bases at V and 5 bases at J; junction bases unmatched: 8. The CDR3 reads CSAPGQGLETQYF. For the CDR3, the DNA is TGCAGCGCCCCGGGACAGGGTTTGGAGACCCAGTACTTC.

This clone was observed once. The chain joins TRBV18 to TRBJ1-1; D ambiguous. With 5 bases removed from V and 1 base from J, the gap between germline ends came to 8 bases. CDR1 and CDR2 from the germline V gene are KGHSH and LQKENI. The CDR3 contains 13 residues. The CDR3: CASSRGGNTEAFF. CDR3 bases: TGTGCCAGCTCAAGAGGCGGGAACACTGAAGCTTTCTTT.

The rearrangement joins TRBV7-9 to TRBJ2-3; TRBD2 aligns across 11 bases. The CDR3 runs to 17 residues. V lost 0 bases and J lost 5; bases outside the gene matches: 7. The germline CDR1 and CDR2 sequences are SEHNR and FQNEAQ (reference sequence). The CDR3 reads CASSLALLAGVGDTQYF. Here the CDR3 DNA reads TGTGCCAGCAGCTTAGCGCTACTAGCGGGAGTGGGAGATACGCAGTATTTT.

The chain employs TRBV7-2 and TRBJ1-2; D is uncertain. The CDR3 consists of 13 residues. The V end lost 3 bases, the J end lost 3 bases, and 8 bases lay between the germline ends. Germline V lookup: CDR1 SGHTA, CDR2 FQGNSA. CDR3 bases: TGTGCCAGCAGCTTGAACGGGGACTATGGCTACACCTTC. It translates to CASSLNGDYGYTF.